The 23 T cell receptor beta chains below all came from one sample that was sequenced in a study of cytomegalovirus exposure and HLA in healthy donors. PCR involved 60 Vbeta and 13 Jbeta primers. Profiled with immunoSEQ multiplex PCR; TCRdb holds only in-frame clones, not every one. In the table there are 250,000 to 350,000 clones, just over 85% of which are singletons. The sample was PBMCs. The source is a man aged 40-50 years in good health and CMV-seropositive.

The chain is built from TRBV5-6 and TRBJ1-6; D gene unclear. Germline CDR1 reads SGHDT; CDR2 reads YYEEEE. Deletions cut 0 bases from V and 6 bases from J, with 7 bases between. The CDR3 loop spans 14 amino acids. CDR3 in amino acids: CASSLGALNSPLHF. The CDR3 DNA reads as TGTGCCAGCAGCTTGGGGGCCCTTAATTCACCCCTCCACTTT.

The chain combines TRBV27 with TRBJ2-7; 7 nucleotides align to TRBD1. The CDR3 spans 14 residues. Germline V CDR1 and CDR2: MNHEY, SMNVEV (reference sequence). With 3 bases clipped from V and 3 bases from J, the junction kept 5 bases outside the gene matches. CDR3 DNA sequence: TGTGCCAGCAGTTTCCGGGACAGTAACTACGAGCAGTACTTC. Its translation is CASSFRDSNYEQYF.

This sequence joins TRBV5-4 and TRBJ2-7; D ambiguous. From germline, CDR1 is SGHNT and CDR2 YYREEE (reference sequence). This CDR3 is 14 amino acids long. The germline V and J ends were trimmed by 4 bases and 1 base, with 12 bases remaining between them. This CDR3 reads CASSAFAASYEQYF. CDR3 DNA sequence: TGTGCCAGCAGCGCCTTCGCGGCGTCCTACGAGCAGTACTTC.

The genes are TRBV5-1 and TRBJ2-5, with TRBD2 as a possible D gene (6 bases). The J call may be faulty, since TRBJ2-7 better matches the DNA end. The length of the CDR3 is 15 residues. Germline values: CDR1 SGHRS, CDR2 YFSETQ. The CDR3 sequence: CASSGGTLSSYEQYF. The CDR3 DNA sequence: TGCGCCAGCAGCGGAGGGACGCTGAGCTCCTACGAGCAGTACTTC.

CDR3 nucleotide sequence: TGTGCCAGCTCACCAACAGGGAACAGCCTGAACACTGAAGCTTTCTTT. Encoded protein: CASSPTGNSLNTEAFF. This rearrangement joins TRBV18 to TRBJ1-1, with a tentative D call TRBD1 (6 bases). V shed 2 bases and J shed 0 bases, with 13 bases lying between them. This CDR3 comprises 16 residues. Looked up from germline, CDR1 is KGHSH and CDR2 is LQKENI.

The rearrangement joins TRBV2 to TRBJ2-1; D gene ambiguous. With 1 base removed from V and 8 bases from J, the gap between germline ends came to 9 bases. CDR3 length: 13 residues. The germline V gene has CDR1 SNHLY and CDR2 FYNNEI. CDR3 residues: CASSEGIQYEQFF. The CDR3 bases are TGTGCCAGCAGTGAAGGCATACAGTATGAGCAGTTCTTC.

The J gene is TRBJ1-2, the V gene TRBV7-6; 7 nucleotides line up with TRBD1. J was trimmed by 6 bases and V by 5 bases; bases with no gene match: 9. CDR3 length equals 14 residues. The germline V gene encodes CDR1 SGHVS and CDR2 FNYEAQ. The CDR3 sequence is CASSPPQGLNGYTF. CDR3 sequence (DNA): TGTGCCAGCAGCCCTCCACAGGGGTTGAATGGCTACACCTTC.

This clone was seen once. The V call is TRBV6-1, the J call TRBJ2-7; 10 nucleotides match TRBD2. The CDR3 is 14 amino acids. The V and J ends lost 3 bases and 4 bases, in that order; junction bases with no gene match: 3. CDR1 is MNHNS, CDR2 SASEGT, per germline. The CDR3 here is CASSELAGVYEQYF. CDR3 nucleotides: TGTGCCAGCAGTGAGCTAGCGGGAGTTTACGAGCAGTACTTC.

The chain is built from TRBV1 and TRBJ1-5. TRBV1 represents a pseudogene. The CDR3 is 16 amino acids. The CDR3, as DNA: TGCACCAGCAGCCAAGGGAGGGCCCCGATCAATCAGCCCCAGCATTTT. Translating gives CTSSQGRAPINQPQHF.

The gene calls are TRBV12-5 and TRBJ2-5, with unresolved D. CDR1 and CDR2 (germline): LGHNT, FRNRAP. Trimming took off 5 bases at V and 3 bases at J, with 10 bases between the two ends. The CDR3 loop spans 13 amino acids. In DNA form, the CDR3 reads TGTGCTAGTGGTCCCGGGTCCGAAGAGACCCAGTACTTC. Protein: CASGPGSEETQYF. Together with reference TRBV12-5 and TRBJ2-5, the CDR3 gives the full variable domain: DARVTQTPRHKVTEMGQEVTMRCQPILGHNTVFWYRQTMMQGLELLAYFRNRAPLDDSGMPKDRFSAEMPDATLATLKIQPSEPRDSAVYFCASGPGSEETQYFGPGTRLLVL.

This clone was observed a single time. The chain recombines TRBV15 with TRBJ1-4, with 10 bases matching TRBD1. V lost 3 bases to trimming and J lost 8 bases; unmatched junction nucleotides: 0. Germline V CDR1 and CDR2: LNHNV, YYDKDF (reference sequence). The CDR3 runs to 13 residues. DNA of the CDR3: TGTGCCACCAGCAGGGACAGGGGGGAAAAACTGTTTTTT. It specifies CATSRDRGEKLFF.

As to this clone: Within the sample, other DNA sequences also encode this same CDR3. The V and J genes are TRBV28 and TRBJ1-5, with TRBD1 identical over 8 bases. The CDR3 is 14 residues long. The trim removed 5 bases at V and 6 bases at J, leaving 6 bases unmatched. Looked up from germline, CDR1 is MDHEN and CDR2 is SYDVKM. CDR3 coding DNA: TGTGCCAGCAGTCCAGGGGGCTCCGGTCAGCCCCAGCATTTT. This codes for CASSPGGSGQPQHF.

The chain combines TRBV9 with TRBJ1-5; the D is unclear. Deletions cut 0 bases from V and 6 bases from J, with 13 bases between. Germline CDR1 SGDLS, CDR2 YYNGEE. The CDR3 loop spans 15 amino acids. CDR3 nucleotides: TGTGCCAGCAGCGTAGGCCCAGAGGTGGGTCAGCCCCAGCATTTT. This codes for CASSVGPEVGQPQHF.

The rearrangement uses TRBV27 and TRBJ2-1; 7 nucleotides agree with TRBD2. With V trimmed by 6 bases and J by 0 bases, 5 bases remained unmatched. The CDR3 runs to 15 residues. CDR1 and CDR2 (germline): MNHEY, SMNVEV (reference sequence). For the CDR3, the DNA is TGTGCCAGCAGCCGCGGGGGAGGCTCCTACAATGAGCAGTTCTTC. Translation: CASSRGGGSYNEQFF.

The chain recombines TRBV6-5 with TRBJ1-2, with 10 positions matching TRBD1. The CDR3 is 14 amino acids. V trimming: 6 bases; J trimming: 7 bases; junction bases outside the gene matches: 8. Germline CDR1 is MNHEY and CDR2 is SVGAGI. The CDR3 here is CASSTTGGIGGYTF. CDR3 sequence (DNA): TGTGCCAGCAGCACGACAGGGGGCATCGGTGGCTACACCTTC.

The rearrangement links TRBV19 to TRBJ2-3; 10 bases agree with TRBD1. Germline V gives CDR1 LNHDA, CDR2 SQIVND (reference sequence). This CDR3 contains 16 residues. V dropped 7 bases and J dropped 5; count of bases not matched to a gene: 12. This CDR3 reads CASTQFGQGVGDTQYF. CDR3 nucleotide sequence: TGTGCCAGTACCCAATTCGGACAGGGGGTTGGAGATACGCAGTATTTT.

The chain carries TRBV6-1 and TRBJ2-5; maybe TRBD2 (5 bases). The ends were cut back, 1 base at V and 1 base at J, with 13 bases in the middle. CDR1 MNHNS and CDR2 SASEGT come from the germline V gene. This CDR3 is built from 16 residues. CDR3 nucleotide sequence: TGTGCCAGCAGTGAAGGGTATGACGGGGTCCAAGAGACCCAGTACTTC. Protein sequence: CASSEGYDGVQETQYF.

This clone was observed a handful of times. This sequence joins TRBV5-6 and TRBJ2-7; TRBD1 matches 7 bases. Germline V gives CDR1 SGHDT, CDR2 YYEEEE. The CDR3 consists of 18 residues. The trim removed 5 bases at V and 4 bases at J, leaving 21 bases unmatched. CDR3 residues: CASRLTKFRQGALYEQYF. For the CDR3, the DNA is TGTGCCAGCAGGCTCACCAAGTTTAGACAGGGAGCCCTTTACGAGCAGTACTTC.

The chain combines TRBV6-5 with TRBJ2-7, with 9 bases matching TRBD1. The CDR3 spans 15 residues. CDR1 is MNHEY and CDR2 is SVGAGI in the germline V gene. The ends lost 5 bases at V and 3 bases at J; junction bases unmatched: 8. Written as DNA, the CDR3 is TGTGCCAGCAGTGTGTACAGGGGGCAAGACTACGAGCAGTACTTC. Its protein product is CASSVYRGQDYEQYF.

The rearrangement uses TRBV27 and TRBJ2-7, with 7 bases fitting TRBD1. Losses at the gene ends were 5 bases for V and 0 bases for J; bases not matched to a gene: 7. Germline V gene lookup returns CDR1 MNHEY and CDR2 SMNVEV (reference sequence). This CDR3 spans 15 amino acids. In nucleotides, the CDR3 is TGTGCCAGCAGTCTAAGACAGGGAAACTCCTACGAGCAGTACTTC. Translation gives CASSLRQGNSYEQYF.

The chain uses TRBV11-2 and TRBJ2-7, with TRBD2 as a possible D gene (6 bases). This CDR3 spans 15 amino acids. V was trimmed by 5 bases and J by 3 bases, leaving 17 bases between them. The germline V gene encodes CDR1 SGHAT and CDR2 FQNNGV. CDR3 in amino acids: CASSDPRRGNYEQYF. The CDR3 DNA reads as TGTGCCAGCAGCGACCCGCGGCGGGGTAACTACGAGCAGTACTTC.

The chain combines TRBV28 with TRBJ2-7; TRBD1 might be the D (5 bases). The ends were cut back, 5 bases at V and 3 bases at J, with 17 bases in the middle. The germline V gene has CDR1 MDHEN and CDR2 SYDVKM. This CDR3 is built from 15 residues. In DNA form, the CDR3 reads TGTGCCAGCAGTGATCAGGGTTCCCGATTCTACGAGCAGTACTTC. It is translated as CASSDQGSRFYEQYF.

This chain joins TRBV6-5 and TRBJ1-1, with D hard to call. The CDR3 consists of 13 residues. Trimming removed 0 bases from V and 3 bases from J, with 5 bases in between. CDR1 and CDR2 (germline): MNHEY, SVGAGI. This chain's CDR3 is CASSYSRHTEAFF. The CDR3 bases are TGTGCCAGCAGTTACTCGCGTCACACTGAAGCTTTCTTT.